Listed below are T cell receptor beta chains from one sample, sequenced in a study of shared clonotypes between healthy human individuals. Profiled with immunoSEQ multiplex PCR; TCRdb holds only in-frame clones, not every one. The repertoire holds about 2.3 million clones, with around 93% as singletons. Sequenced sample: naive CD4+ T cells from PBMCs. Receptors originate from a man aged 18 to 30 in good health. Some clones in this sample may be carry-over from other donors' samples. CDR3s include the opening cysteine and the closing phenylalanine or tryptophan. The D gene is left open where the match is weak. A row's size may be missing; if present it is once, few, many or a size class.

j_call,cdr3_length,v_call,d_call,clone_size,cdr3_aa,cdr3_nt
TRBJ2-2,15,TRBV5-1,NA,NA,CASSPRGGAGGELFF,TGCGCCAGCAGCCCCCGGGGCGGGGCGGGCGGGGAGCTGTTTTTT
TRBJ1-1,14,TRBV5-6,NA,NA,CASSPQGRDTEAFF,TGTGCCAGCAGCCCTCAGGGGAGGGACACTGAAGCTTTCTTT
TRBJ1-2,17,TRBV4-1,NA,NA,CASSFLVGARANYGYTF,TGCGCCAGCAGCTTCCTCGTGGGGGCACGAGCTAACTATGGCTACACCTTC
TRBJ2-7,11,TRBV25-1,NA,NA,CASSERYEQYF,TGTGCCAGCAGTGAAAGATACGAGCAGTACTTC
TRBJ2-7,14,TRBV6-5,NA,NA,CASTDGGQPYEQYF,TGTGCCAGCACCGACGGCGGACAGCCCTACGAGCAGTACTTC
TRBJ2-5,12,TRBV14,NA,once,CASTSGPGTQYF,TGTGCCAGCACCTCCGGCCCCGGGACCCAGTACTTC
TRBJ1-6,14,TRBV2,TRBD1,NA,CATTRQGNNSPLHF,TGTGCCACTACCAGACAGGGGAACAATTCACCCCTCCACTTT
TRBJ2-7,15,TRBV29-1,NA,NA,CSVEGSGSIPYEQYF,TGCAGCGTTGAAGGGAGTGGGTCCATCCCCTACGAGCAGTACTTC
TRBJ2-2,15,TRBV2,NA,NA,CASSANGPGTGELFF,TGTGCCAGCAGTGCTAACGGTCCGGGAACCGGGGAGCTGTTTTTT
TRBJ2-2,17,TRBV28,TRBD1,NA,CASSLGDRGQGTGELFF,TGTGCCAGCAGTTTAGGGGACAGGGGACAGGGCACCGGGGAGCTGTTTTTT
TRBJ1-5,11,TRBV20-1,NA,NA,CSAGGPQPQHF,TGCAGTGCTGGGGGGCCCCAGCCCCAGCATTTT
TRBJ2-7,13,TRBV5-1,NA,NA,CASSFDGPYEQYF,TGCGCCAGCAGCTTTGACGGTCCCTACGAGCAGTACTTC
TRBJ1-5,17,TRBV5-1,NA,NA,CASSLGPGANSNQPQHF,TGCGCCAGCAGCTTGGGCCCAGGGGCTAATAGCAATCAGCCCCAGCATTTT
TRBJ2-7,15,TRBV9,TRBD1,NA,CASSPGNRGTYEQYF,TGTGCCAGCAGCCCCGGGAACAGGGGGACGTACGAGCAGTACTTC
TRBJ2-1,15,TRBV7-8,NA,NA,CASSPTTLPYNEQFF,TGTGCCAGCAGCCCGACAACCCTCCCGTACAATGAGCAGTTCTTC
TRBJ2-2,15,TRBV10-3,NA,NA,CAISESRSHTGELFF,TGTGCCATCAGTGAGTCGCGGAGTCACACCGGGGAGCTGTTTTTT
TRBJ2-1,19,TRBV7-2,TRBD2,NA,CASSTNNGLAGGRHNEQFF,TGTGCCAGCAGCACCAACAATGGACTAGCGGGGGGGAGACACAATGAGCAGTTCTTC
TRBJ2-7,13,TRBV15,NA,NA,CATSRDARPEQYF,TGTGCCACCAGCAGGGACGCTAGGCCCGAGCAGTACTTC
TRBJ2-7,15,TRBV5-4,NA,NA,CASSLVAPGPYEQYF,TGTGCCAGCAGCTTGGTGGCACCAGGCCCCTACGAGCAGTACTTC
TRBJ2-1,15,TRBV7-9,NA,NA,CASSSHETDYNEQFF,TGTGCCAGCAGCAGCCACGAGACAGACTACAATGAGCAGTTCTTC
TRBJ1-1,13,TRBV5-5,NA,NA,CASSLSRGVSAFF,TGTGCCAGCAGCTTGTCCAGGGGAGTGTCAGCTTTCTTT
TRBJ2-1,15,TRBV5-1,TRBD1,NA,CASSPQGAGGSEQFF,TGCGCCAGCAGCCCCCAGGGGGCAGGGGGCAGTGAGCAGTTCTTC
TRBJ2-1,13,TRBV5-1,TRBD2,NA,CASSGLDNNEQFF,TGCGCCAGCAGCGGACTAGACAACAATGAGCAGTTCTTC
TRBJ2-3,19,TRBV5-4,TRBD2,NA,CASSPRGTSGRVVPDTQYF,TGTGCCAGCAGCCCGCGAGGGACTAGCGGGAGGGTCGTCCCAGATACGCAGTATTTT
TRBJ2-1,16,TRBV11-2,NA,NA,CASRHPGGWLDNEQFF,TGTGCCAGCAGACACCCGGGGGGCTGGCTCGACAATGAGCAGTTCTTC
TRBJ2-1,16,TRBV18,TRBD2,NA,CASSPTTSGLYNEQFF,TGTGCCAGCTCACCAACGACTAGCGGACTTTACAATGAGCAGTTCTTC
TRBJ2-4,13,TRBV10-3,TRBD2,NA,CAISESRTSAQYF,TGTGCCATCAGTGAGTCGAGGACTAGCGCTCAGTACTTC
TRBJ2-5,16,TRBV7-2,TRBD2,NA,CASSLISGGLAETQYF,TGTGCCAGCAGCTTAATCAGCGGGGGGCTTGCAGAGACCCAGTACTTC
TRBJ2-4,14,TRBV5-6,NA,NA,CASSLGDVKNIQYF,TGTGCCAGCAGCTTGGGGGACGTCAAAAACATTCAGTACTTC
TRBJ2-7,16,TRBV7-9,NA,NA,CASSPTPLGLMDEQYF,TGTGCCAGCAGCCCAACCCCCCTAGGCCTTATGGACGAGCAGTACTTC
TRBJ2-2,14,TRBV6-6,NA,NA,CASSYTTNTGELFF,TGTGCCAGCAGTTACACAACGAACACCGGGGAGCTGTTTTTT
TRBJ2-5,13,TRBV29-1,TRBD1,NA,CSVPGTGGETQYF,TGCAGCGTTCCAGGGACAGGAGGAGAGACCCAGTACTTC
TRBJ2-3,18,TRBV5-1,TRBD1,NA,CASSRRGQGSRGTDTQYF,TGCGCCAGCAGCAGAAGGGGACAGGGGTCAAGGGGCACAGATACGCAGTATTTT
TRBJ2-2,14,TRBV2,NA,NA,CASKKQLNTGELFF,TGTGCCAGCAAGAAACAGCTGAACACCGGGGAGCTGTTTTTT
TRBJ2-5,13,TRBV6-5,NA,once,CASSRALQETQYF,TGTGCCAGCAGTCGGGCCTTACAAGAGACCCAGTACTTC
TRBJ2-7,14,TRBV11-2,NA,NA,CASSLVRSSYEQYF,TGTGCCAGCAGCTTAGTTCGGAGTTCCTACGAGCAGTACTTC
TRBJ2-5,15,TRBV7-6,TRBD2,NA,CASSPGTSGTETQYF,TGTGCCAGCAGCCCTGGGACTAGCGGGACGGAGACCCAGTACTTC
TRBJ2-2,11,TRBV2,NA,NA,CASSPHGELFF,TGTGCCAGCAGCCCCCACGGGGAGCTGTTTTTT
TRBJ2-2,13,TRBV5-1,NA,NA,CASSLVPTRELFF,TGCGCCAGCAGCTTGGTTCCCACCAGGGAGCTGTTTTTT
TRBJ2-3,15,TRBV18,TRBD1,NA,CASSVGQGSTDTQYF,TGTGCCAGCTCAGTCGGACAGGGGAGCACAGATACGCAGTATTTT
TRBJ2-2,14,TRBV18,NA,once,CASSLGMNTGELFF,TGTGCCAGCTCACTAGGGATGAACACCGGGGAGCTGTTTTTT
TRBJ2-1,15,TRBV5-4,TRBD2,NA,CASSLVSGSIDEQFF,TGTGCCAGCAGCTTGGTTAGCGGGAGTATAGATGAGCAGTTCTTC